The 17 T cell receptor beta chains listed next were all sequenced from one sample in a study of blood T cell repertoires in COVID-19. Assay used: immunoSEQ multiplex PCR; TCRdb lists only in-frame clones, some missing. The sample has more than 150,000 clones; roughly 85% are singletons. Sequencing was done on a sample of peripheral blood. The origin of the receptors is a woman in her 30s with acute or convalescent COVID-19.

This clone was seen ten or more times. The chain couples TRBV6-1 to TRBJ2-6; D remains unclear. With 1 base removed from V and 0 bases from J, the gap between germline ends came to 4 bases. The CDR3 has 15 residues. Germline values: CDR1 MNHNS, CDR2 SASEGT. CDR3 nucleotides: TGTGCCAGCAGTGAAGGCAGCTCTGGGGCCAACGTCCTGACTTTC. Its translation is CASSEGSSGANVLTF.

This clone was recorded once. V is TRBV5-1 and J is TRBJ1-2; D is possibly TRBD1 (5 bases). V was cut by 0 bases and J by 2 bases, with 11 bases left in between. The germline V gene encodes CDR1 SGHRS and CDR2 YFSETQ. The CDR3 loop spans 15 amino acids. As DNA, the CDR3 is TGCGCCAGCAGCTTGGGGGGCAGGTTAAACTATGGCTACACCTTC. The encoded protein is CASSLGGRLNYGYTF.

V usage is TRBV5-1 and J usage is TRBJ2-7; TRBD2 agrees at 13 bases. In germline, CDR1 is SGHRS, CDR2 YFSETQ. The CDR3 has 16 residues. J was trimmed by 0 bases and V by 3 bases; bases with no gene match: 3. The CDR3 DNA sequence: TGCGCCAGCAGCTGGGGACTAGCGGGATCCTCCTACGAGCAGTACTTC. It is translated as CASSWGLAGSSYEQYF.

For the CDR3, the DNA is TGTGCCAGCACCGACGGGGGGTGGGATCAGCCCCAGCATTTT. Amino acids: CASTDGGWDQPQHF. This chain joins TRBV6-6 and TRBJ1-5; D possibly corresponds to TRBD1 (5 bases). V was clipped by 7 bases and J by 5 bases, with 15 bases between them. The CDR3 is 14 amino acids. CDR1 and CDR2 from the germline V gene are MNHNY and SVGAGI (reference sequence).

The chain links TRBV7-9 to TRBJ1-5; possible D gene TRBD1, 6 bases. This CDR3 comprises 13 residues. The V end was cut by 5 bases, the J end by 5 bases, with 10 bases between. CDR1 and CDR2 from the germline V gene are SEHNR and FQNEAQ (reference sequence). CDR3 DNA sequence: TGTGCCAGCAGCCCCGACAGGTATCAGCCCCAGCATTTT. The encoded protein is CASSPDRYQPQHF.

The chain uses TRBV2 and TRBJ1-2; TRBD1 is a possible D gene (6 bases). With 4 bases removed from V and 2 bases from J, the gap between germline ends came to 11 bases. Per germline, CDR1 SNHLY and CDR2 FYNNEI. This CDR3 contains 14 residues. In nucleotides, the CDR3 is TGTGCCAGCAGTGGGGGAGGGGGGAACTATGGCTACACCTTC. This translates into CASSGGGGNYGYTF.

The V call is TRBV5-5, the J call TRBJ1-5; D uncertain. The CDR3 loop spans 15 amino acids. V was pared by 0 bases and J by 0 bases, with 7 bases between. Germline values: CDR1 SGHKS, CDR2 YYEKEE (reference sequence). The CDR3 region has the DNA TGTGCCAGCAGCTTGGACGCCTATAGCAATCAGCCCCAGCATTTT. It encodes CASSLDAYSNQPQHF.

The chain has TRBV5-4 and TRBJ2-7, with 11 bases aligning to TRBD1. With 4 bases clipped from V and 5 bases from J, the junction kept 8 bases outside the gene matches. This CDR3 comprises 15 residues. Germline CDR1 is SGHNT and CDR2 is YYREEE (reference sequence). CDR3 nucleotides: TGTGCCAGCAGCCTGGGACAGGGGGGGTTTAACGAGCAGTACTTC. It codes for CASSLGQGGFNEQYF.

The chain carries TRBV7-3 and TRBJ2-6; no clear D. This CDR3 has 13 residues. Germline CDR1 and CDR2: SGHTA and FQGTGA. V was trimmed by 6 bases and J by 0 bases, leaving 3 bases between them. As DNA, the CDR3 is TGTGCCAGCAGGAGCTCTGGGGCCAACGTCCTGACTTTC. It encodes CASRSSGANVLTF.

This clone has more than one count but fewer than ten. The CDR3 DNA reads TGTGCCAGCAGCCGTCTACGGGGTTGGAATTCACCCCTCCACTTT. Protein product: CASSRLRGWNSPLHF. V usage is TRBV3-1 (or the pseudogene TRBV3-2) and J usage is TRBJ1-6; D gene unclear. This CDR3 contains 15 residues. V was pared by 4 bases and J by 7 bases, with 14 bases between. The germline CDR1 and CDR2 sequences are LGHDT and YNNKEL (reference sequence).

This chain joins TRBV20-1 and TRBJ1-1; D ambiguous. Trimming cost V 3 bases and J 8 bases, with 16 bases left between them. The CDR3 runs 13 residues. Germline V lookup: CDR1 DFQATT, CDR2 SNEGSKA (reference sequence). The CDR3 loop is CSASPQQYPEAFF. CDR3 DNA sequence: TGCAGTGCTAGTCCCCAACAGTACCCCGAAGCTTTCTTT.

The chain is built from TRBV27 and TRBJ1-2; D gene ambiguous. CDR1 and CDR2 (germline): MNHEY, SMNVEV (reference sequence). V lost 5 bases to trimming and J lost 3 bases, with 10 bases between them. This CDR3 is built from 13 residues. The CDR3 sequence is CASSIEVHYGYTF. CDR3 nucleotides: TGTGCCAGCAGTATCGAGGTTCACTATGGCTACACCTTC.

A remark on this clone: Its ends do not fully match the called genes, so a read error is possible. The chain links TRBV5-1 to TRBJ1-2; unclear D gene. The CDR3 has 12 residues. The germline CDR1 and CDR2 sequences are SGHRS and YFSETQ. In nucleotides, the CDR3 is TGCGCCAGCAGCTTGGATCGTGGGGAGAGGAACTTC. Its protein product is CASSLDRGERNF. The variable domain in full, completed from reference TRBV5-1 and TRBJ1-2, reads KAGVTQTPRYLIKTRGQQVTLSCSPISGHRSVSWYQQTPGQGLQFLFEYFSETQRNKGNFPGRFSGRQFSNSRSEMNVSTLELGDSALYLCASSLDRGERNFGSGTRLTVV.

V gene TRBV7-9 combines with J gene TRBJ2-7; D is possibly TRBD2 (5 bases). The V gene lost 3 bases and the J gene lost 3 bases, with 9 bases spanning the gap. CDR1 is SEHNR and CDR2 is FQNEAQ in the germline V gene (reference sequence). This CDR3 comprises 13 residues. Here the CDR3 DNA reads TGTGCCAGCAGCTTTCGCAGCGGCTACGAGCAGTACTTC. Its protein product is CASSFRSGYEQYF.

This clone was detected once. The CDR3 is CASRPAAVSMNTEAFF. CDR3 DNA sequence: TGTGCCAGCAGACCGGCGGCAGTATCCATGAACACTGAAGCTTTCTTT. The chain combines TRBV6-6 with TRBJ1-1, with D uncertain. CDR1 and CDR2 (germline): MNHNY, SVGAGI (reference sequence). V dropped 6 bases and J dropped 0 bases, with 17 bases sitting between them. This CDR3 contains 16 residues.

The gene calls are TRBV27 and TRBJ2-5; TRBD1 aligns across 7 bases. The CDR3 consists of 14 residues. After removal of 5 bases from V and 2 bases from J, the junction contained 5 bases not matched to a gene. Germline loops: CDR1 MNHEY, CDR2 SMNVEV (reference sequence). CDR3 coding DNA: TGTGCCAGCAGTCCGTACAGGGGACAAGAGACCCAGTACTTC. Amino acid sequence: CASSPYRGQETQYF.

CDR3 in amino acids: CASSLISYDRGEKLFF. CDR3 nucleotide sequence: TGTGCCAGCTCACTTATATCATACGACAGGGGAGAAAAACTGTTTTTT. This rearrangement joins TRBV18 to TRBJ1-4; 8 bases line up with TRBD1. Germline V gene lookup returns CDR1 KGHSH and CDR2 LQKENI. The V and J ends lost 4 bases and 8 bases, in that order; junction bases with no gene match: 12. This CDR3 has 16 amino acids.